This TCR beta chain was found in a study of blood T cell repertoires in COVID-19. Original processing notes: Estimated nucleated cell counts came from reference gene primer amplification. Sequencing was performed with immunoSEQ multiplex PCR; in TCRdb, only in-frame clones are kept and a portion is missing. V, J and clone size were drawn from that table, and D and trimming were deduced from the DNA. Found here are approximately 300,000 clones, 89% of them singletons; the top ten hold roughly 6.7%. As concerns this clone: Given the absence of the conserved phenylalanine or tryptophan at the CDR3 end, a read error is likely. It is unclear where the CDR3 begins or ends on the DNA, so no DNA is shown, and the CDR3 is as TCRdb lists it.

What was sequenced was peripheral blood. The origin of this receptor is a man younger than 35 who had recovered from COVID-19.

The CDR3 loop reads CATSDRGQGGL. The gene calls are TRBV24-1 and TRBJ2-7; the table's D call, TRBD1, has no DNA check behind it. CDR1 is KGHDR and CDR2 is SFDVKD in the germline V gene. Both ends counted, the CDR3 spans 11 residues.